The next 24 T cell receptor beta chains were all read from a single sample in a study of graft-versus-host responses after intestinal transplantation. The assay was immunoSEQ multiplex PCR, and TCRdb's table has in-frame clones only and misses some. The sample yields tens of thousands of clones, approximately 86% seen once. Processing of graft tissue released intraepithelial and lamina propria lymphocytes. The sample was ileum tissue, taken around 190 days after intestinal transplant. Receptors originate from a human patient who received an intestinal transplant, so some T cells may come from the graft donor.

V is TRBV28 and J is TRBJ2-1; 13 bases map to TRBD2. The CDR3 loop spans 16 amino acids. The V and J ends lost 4 bases and 7 bases, in that order; junction bases with no gene match: 7. CDR1 is MDHEN, CDR2 SYDVKM, per germline. The CDR3 sequence is CASSWTSGSLGNEQFF. In DNA form, the CDR3 reads TGTGCCAGCAGTTGGACTAGCGGGAGTCTTGGGAATGAGCAGTTCTTC.

The genes are TRBV27 and TRBJ2-7; D gene unclear. Trimming took off 8 bases at V and 0 bases at J, with 14 bases between the two ends. CDR3 length equals 14 residues. CDR1 and CDR2 from the germline V gene are MNHEY and SMNVEV (reference sequence). CDR3 in DNA: TGTGCCAGCGGGCCCCGGGCGAGCTCCTACGAGCAGTACTTC. It yields the protein CASGPRASSYEQYF.

The chain links TRBV29-1 to TRBJ2-5; D gene uncertain. The DNA end favors TRBJ2-7, so the J call may be wrong. The CDR3 is 12 amino acids. CDR1 is SQVTM, CDR2 ANQGSEA, per germline. The CDR3 region is CSVAQDSYEQYF. CDR3 DNA: TGCAGCGTTGCCCAAGATTCCTACGAGCAGTACTTC.

The CDR3 nucleotides are TGTGCCAGCAGCCTAGGACTAGCCGACACAGATACGCAGTATTTT. This encodes CASSLGLADTDTQYF. The chain uses TRBV7-9 and TRBJ2-3; 8 bases are shared with TRBD2. The germline CDR1 and CDR2 sequences are SEHNR and FQNEAQ (reference sequence). The V and J ends lost 5 bases and 2 bases, in that order; junction bases with no gene match: 6. This CDR3 is built from 15 residues.

The rearrangement uses TRBV7-8 and TRBJ2-1; D remains unclear. The V end lost 4 bases, the J end lost 6 bases, and 13 bases lay between the germline ends. Germline V gives CDR1 SGHVS, CDR2 FQNEAQ. The CDR3 is 14 residues long. CDR3 sequence (DNA): TGTGCCAGCAGCTCAACTCGGTCTAGCAATGAGCAGTTCTTC. Its translation is CASSSTRSSNEQFF.

This chain links TRBV5-4 with TRBJ2-5; D unclear. V was cut by 3 bases and J by 5 bases, with 5 bases left in between. CDR3 length: 11 amino acids. From germline, CDR1 is SGHNT and CDR2 YYREEE (reference sequence). The CDR3 protein is CASSSLETQYF. The DNA for the CDR3 is TGTGCCAGCAGCTCCCTGGAGACCCAGTACTTC.

This sequence joins TRBV12-5 and TRBJ2-2, with 9 bases matching TRBD1. J lost 6 bases, V lost 7 bases, and 12 bases had no gene match. Germline V gene lookup returns CDR1 LGHNT and CDR2 FRNRAP. The length of the CDR3 is 16 residues. CDR3 residues: CASALDRGSLPGELFF. The CDR3 bases are TGTGCTAGTGCCCTTGACAGGGGGAGTTTGCCCGGGGAGCTGTTTTTT. Together with reference TRBV12-5 and TRBJ2-2, the CDR3 gives the full variable domain: DARVTQTPRHKVTEMGQEVTMRCQPILGHNTVFWYRQTMMQGLELLAYFRNRAPLDDSGMPKDRFSAEMPDATLATLKIQPSEPRDSAVYFCASALDRGSLPGELFFGEGSRLTVL.

The chain uses TRBV7-3 and TRBJ2-2, with 7 bases matching TRBD1. Germline trimming cut 6 bases from V and 6 bases from J; bases unmatched to any gene: 7. Germline V gives CDR1 SGHTA, CDR2 FQGTGA. This CDR3 is built from 14 residues. The chain's CDR3 is CASREQGTAGELFF. CDR3 sequence (DNA): TGTGCCAGCAGGGAACAGGGGACGGCCGGGGAGCTGTTTTTT. The full variable domain, rest sourced from reference TRBV7-3 and TRBJ2-2, is GAGVSQTPSNKVTEKGKYVELRCDPISGHTALYWYRQSLGQGPEFLIYFQGTGAADDSGLPNDRFFAVRPEGSVSTLKIQRTERGDSAVYLCASREQGTAGELFFGEGSRLTVL.

The count of this clone is one. The rearrangement links TRBV9 to TRBJ1-2, with D possibly being TRBD1 (6 bases). The germline V and J ends were trimmed by 3 bases and 0 bases, with 12 bases remaining between them. CDR1 is SGDLS and CDR2 is YYNGEE in the germline V gene. The CDR3 contains 15 residues. CDR3 coding DNA: TGTGCCAGCAGCGCGGGGGGACATCCTAACTATGGCTACACCTTC. Protein sequence: CASSAGGHPNYGYTF.

The CDR3 DNA sequence: TGTGCCAGCAGCTTAGCCTACCCCGGGACAGGGGGCTCGTCCGGGGAGCTGTTTTTT. Encoded protein: CASSLAYPGTGGSSGELFF. The chain carries TRBV7-8 and TRBJ2-2; TRBD1 matches at 12 bases. CDR3 length: 19 residues. V gave up 0 bases and J gave up 6 bases; unmatched junction bases: 11. Germline V CDR1 and CDR2: SGHVS, FQNEAQ.

J is TRBJ1-4 and V is TRBV18; D is ambiguous. Trimming stripped 3 bases from V and 5 bases from J, with 16 bases between. The CDR3 extends over 16 amino acids. CDR1 and CDR2 (germline): KGHSH, LQKENI. The CDR3 spells CASSPLGVATNEKLFF. Written as DNA, the CDR3 is TGTGCCAGCTCACCTTTAGGAGTGGCGACAAATGAAAAACTGTTTTTT.

The rearrangement uses TRBV7-8 and TRBJ2-3; 8 nucleotides match TRBD1. The CDR3 is made up of 16 amino acids. V dropped 5 bases and J dropped 4; count of bases not matched to a gene: 11. Germline V gives CDR1 SGHVS, CDR2 FQNEAQ. DNA of the CDR3: TGTGCCAGCAGCAACCCGAGGACAGGGTACGCAGATACGCAGTATTTT. The encoded protein is CASSNPRTGYADTQYF. The entire variable domain, with the rest obtained from reference TRBV7-8 and TRBJ2-3, is as follows: GAGVSQSPRYKVAKRGQDVALRCDPISGHVSLFWYQQALGQGPEFLTYFQNEAQLDKSGLPSDRFFAERPEGSVSTLKIQRTQQEDSAVYLCASSNPRTGYADTQYFGPGTRLTVL.

V and J are TRBV19 and TRBJ1-2, with unresolved D. Germline CDR1 reads LNHDA; CDR2 reads SQIVND (reference sequence). This CDR3 spans 15 amino acids. The V end was cut by 1 base, the J end by 5 bases, with 14 bases between. CDR3 coding DNA: TGTGCCAGTAGTATAGGAAGTGGCGGTCCGTATGGCTACACCTTC. Translated: CASSIGSGGPYGYTF.

The V and J genes are TRBV11-2 and TRBJ2-5; TRBD2 aligns across 12 bases. With V trimmed by 5 bases and J by 2 bases, 3 bases remained unmatched. The V gene's germline CDR1 is SGHAT and CDR2 FQNNGV. The CDR3 loop spans 15 amino acids. The CDR3 bases are TGTGCCAGCAGCGAGACTAGCGGGGGTCAAGAGACCCAGTACTTC. Translating it yields CASSETSGGQETQYF.

J is TRBJ1-1 and V is TRBV28; D is undetermined. With 8 bases removed from V and 10 bases from J, the gap between germline ends came to 17 bases. CDR1 and CDR2 from the germline V gene are MDHEN and SYDVKM. The CDR3 length is 12 residues. DNA for the CDR3: TGTGCCAGCCAGTACGGGCGTGCAGGAGCTTTCTTT. Amino acids: CASQYGRAGAFF.

This clone was recorded only once. This rearrangement joins TRBV28 to TRBJ2-2; D possibly uses TRBD1 or TRBD2 (5 bases each). Between the trimmed V and J ends, which lost 3 bases and 4 bases, there was a span of 12 bases. CDR3 length: 15 residues. Germline values: CDR1 MDHEN, CDR2 SYDVKM. CDR3 sequence (DNA): TGTGCCAGCAGTTTCTTTTCAGGGAGCACCGGGGAGCTGTTTTTT. Protein product: CASSFFSGSTGELFF.

This clone was seen once. The rearrangement joins TRBV2 to TRBJ2-4, with 7 bases matching TRBD2. The CDR3 has 16 amino acids. Trimming cost V 1 base and J 0 bases; bases outside gene matches: 3. The germline V gene has CDR1 SNHLY and CDR2 FYNNEI. The CDR3 is CASSEVRGRAKNIQYF. In DNA, the CDR3 is TGTGCCAGCAGTGAAGTCCGCGGGAGAGCCAAAAACATTCAGTACTTC.

This chain uses TRBV18 with TRBJ1-1, with D unresolved. The germline gives CDR1 KGHSH, CDR2 LQKENI. The ends were cut back, 0 bases at V and 4 bases at J, with 6 bases in the middle. This CDR3 comprises 13 residues. Here the CDR3 reads CASSPPSGTEAFF. The CDR3 DNA is TGTGCCAGCTCACCACCGTCGGGCACTGAAGCTTTCTTT.

This sequence joins TRBV7-3 and TRBJ2-1, with TRBD2 matching over 7 bases. CDR1 is SGHTA, CDR2 FQGTGA, per germline. This CDR3 spans 16 amino acids. J was trimmed by 8 bases and V by 5 bases; bases with no gene match: 15. This CDR3 reads CASSLNLREGGDEQFF. The CDR3 DNA sequence: TGTGCCAGCAGCCTCAATTTGAGGGAGGGCGGCGATGAGCAGTTCTTC.

V is TRBV6-5 and J is TRBJ2-5; the D gene is possibly TRBD1 (6 bases). The CDR3 spans 15 residues. Germline CDR1 MNHEY, CDR2 SVGAGI. V dropped 0 bases and J dropped 2 bases, with 10 bases sitting between them. The CDR3 coding sequence is TGTGCCAGCAGTTACTCCAGGGGTCCTCAAGAGACCCAGTACTTC. Protein sequence: CASSYSRGPQETQYF.

The chain joins TRBV7-9 to TRBJ2-7; D is unclear. V lost 4 bases and J lost 2, with 15 bases in between. The CDR3 spans 15 residues. Germline loops: CDR1 SEHNR, CDR2 FQNEAQ (reference sequence). The CDR3 region is CASSSWRVSTYEQYF. The CDR3 DNA follows: TGTGCCAGCAGCTCATGGAGAGTTTCGACCTACGAGCAGTACTTC.

This clone was found once. This chain connects TRBV21-1 to TRBJ1-1; the table's D gene call, TRBD1, was not cross checked with the DNA. TRBV21-1 is described as a pseudogene. The CDR3 contains 14 residues. CDR3 coding DNA: TGTGCCAGCAGCAAAGCGTCAGGGGCCCCTGAAGCTTTCTTT. This gives the protein CASSKASGAPEAFF.

The rearrangement uses TRBV7-8 and TRBJ1-4; D is uncertain. Germline V gene data show CDR1 as SGHVS and CDR2 as FQNEAQ. The CDR3 is 16 residues long. The germline V and J ends were trimmed by 5 bases and 6 bases, with 19 bases remaining between them. The CDR3 here is CASSPHSDPFHEKLFF. The CDR3 nucleotides read TGTGCCAGCAGCCCGCACTCCGACCCTTTCCATGAAAAACTGTTTTTT.

This clone came up once. The gene calls are TRBV13 and TRBJ2-6; D is unclear. Trimming pared 3 bases from V and 2 bases from J, leaving 8 bases between. This CDR3 has 15 residues. CDR1 and CDR2 from the germline V gene are PRHDT and FYEKMQ (reference sequence). The CDR3 DNA follows: TGTGCCAGCAGCTTTAGGTCAGCTGGGGCCAACGTCCTGACTTTC. Encoded protein: CASSFRSAGANVLTF.